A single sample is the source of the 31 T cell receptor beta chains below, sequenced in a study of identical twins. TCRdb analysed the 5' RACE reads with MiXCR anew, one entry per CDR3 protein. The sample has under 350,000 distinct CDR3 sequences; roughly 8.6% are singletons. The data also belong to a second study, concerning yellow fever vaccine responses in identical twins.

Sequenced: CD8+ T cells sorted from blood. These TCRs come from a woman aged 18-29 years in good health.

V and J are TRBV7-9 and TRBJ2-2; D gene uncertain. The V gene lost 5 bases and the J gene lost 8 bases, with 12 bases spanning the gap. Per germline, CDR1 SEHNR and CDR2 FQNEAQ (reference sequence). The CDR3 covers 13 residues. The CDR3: CASSHPLGGELFF. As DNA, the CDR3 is TGTGCCAGCAGCCATCCCCTGGGAGGGGAGCTGTTTTTT.

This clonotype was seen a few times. Written as DNA, the CDR3 is TGTGCCAGCAGCTTAGTGAGGGAAAAACTGTTTTTT. This codes for CASSLVREKLFF. The chain uses TRBV11-2 and TRBJ1-4; D is undetermined. The V and J ends lost 1 base and 8 bases respectively, with 5 bases between them. The germline CDR1 and CDR2 sequences are SGHAT and FQNNGV. There are 12 residues in the CDR3. Supplemented by reference TRBV11-2 and TRBJ1-4, the full variable domain reads EAGVAQSPRYKIIEKRQSVAFWCNPISGHATLYWYQQILGQGPKLLIQFQNNGVVDDSQLPKDRFSAERLKGVDSTLKIQPAKLEDSAVYLCASSLVREKLFFGSGTQLSVL.

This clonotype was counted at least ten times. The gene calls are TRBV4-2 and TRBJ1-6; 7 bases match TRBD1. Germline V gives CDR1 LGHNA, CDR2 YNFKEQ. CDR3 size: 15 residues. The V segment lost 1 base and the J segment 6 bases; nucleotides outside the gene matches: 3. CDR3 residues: CASSQVPGGNSPLHF. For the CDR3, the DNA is TGTGCCAGCAGCCAAGTTCCAGGGGGTAATTCACCCCTCCACTTT.

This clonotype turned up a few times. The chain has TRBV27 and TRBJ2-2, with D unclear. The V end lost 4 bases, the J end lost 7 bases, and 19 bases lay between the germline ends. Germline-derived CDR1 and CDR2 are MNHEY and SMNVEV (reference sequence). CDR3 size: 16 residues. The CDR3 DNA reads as TGTGCCAGCAGTTACCTCGACACTCTCACGGTCGGGGAGCTGTTTTTT. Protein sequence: CASSYLDTLTVGELFF.

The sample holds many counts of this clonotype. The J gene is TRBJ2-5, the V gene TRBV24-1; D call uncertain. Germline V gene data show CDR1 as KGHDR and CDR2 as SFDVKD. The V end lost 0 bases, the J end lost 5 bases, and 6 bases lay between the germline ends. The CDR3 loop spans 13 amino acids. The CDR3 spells CATSDLTQETQYF. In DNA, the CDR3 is TGTGCCACCAGTGATTTGACTCAGGAGACCCAGTACTTC.

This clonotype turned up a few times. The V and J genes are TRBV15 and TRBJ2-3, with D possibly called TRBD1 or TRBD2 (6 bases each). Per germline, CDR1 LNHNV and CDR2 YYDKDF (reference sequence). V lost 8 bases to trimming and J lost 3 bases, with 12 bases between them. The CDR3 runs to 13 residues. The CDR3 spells CATREGGTDTQYF. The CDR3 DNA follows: TGTGCCACCCGGGAAGGGGGGACAGATACGCAGTATTTT.

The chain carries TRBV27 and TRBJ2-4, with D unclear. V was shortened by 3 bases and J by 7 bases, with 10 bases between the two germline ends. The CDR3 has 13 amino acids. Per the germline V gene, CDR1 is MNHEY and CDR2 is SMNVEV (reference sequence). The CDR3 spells CASSFGQTNIQYF. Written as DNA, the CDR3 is TGTGCCAGCAGTTTTGGGCAGACGAACATTCAGTACTTC.

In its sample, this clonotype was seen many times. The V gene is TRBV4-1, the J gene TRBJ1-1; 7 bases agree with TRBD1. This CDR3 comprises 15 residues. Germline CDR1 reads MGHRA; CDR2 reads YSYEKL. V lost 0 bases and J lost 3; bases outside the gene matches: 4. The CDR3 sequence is CASSQDPRGDTEAFF. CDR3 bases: TGCGCCAGCAGCCAAGATCCCAGGGGGGACACTGAAGCTTTCTTT.

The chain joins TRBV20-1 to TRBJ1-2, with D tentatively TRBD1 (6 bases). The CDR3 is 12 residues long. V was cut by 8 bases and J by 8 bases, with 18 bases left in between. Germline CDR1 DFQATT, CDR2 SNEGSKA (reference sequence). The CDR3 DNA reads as TGCAGTCAAAGACTCAGGGGACCCGGCTACACCTTC. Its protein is CSQRLRGPGYTF.

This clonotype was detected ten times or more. Here the CDR3 DNA reads TGTGCCAGCAGCTCTAGGAGCTCCTACGAGCAGTACTTC. Its translation: CASSSRSSYEQYF. The chain uses TRBV7-9 and TRBJ2-7; D gene uncertain. Germline V gene sequence: CDR1 SEHNR, CDR2 FQNEAQ (reference sequence). This CDR3 spans 13 amino acids. V lost 4 bases and J 0 bases, leaving 7 bases between the germline ends.

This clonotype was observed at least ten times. CDR3 DNA: TGCGCCAGCAGCTCCCGACAGGGAACCATGTACGAGCAGTACTTC. It is translated as CASSSRQGTMYEQYF. The gene calls are TRBV5-1 and TRBJ2-7; 7 bases are shared with TRBD1. The germline V gene encodes CDR1 SGHRS and CDR2 YFSETQ. V was clipped by 3 bases and J by 4 bases; unmatched bases: 10. The CDR3 has 15 residues.

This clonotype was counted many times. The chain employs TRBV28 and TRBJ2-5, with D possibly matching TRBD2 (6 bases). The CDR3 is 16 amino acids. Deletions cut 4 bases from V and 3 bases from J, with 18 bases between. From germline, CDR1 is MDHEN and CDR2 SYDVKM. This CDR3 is CASSSWGETSEETQYF. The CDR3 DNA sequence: TGTGCCAGCAGTTCGTGGGGGGAGACTTCGGAAGAGACCCAGTACTTC.

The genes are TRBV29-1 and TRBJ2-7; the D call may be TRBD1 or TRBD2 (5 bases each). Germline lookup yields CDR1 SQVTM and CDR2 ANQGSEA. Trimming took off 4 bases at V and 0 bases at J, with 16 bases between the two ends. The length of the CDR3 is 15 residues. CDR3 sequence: CSVGMMRGPSYEQYF. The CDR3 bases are TGCAGCGTTGGTATGATGAGGGGCCCCTCCTACGAGCAGTACTTC.

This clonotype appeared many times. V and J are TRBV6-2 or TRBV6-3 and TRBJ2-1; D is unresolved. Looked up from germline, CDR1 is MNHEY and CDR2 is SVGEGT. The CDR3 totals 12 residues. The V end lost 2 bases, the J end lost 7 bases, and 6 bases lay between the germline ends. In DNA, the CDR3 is TGTGCCAGCAGTTACCTCAGTAATGAGCAGTTCTTC. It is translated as CASSYLSNEQFF.

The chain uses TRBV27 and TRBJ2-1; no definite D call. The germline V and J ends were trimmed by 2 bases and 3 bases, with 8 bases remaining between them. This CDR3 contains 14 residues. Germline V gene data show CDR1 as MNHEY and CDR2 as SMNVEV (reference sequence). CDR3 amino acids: CASSLQSYYNEQFF. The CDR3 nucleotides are TGTGCCAGCAGTTTACAGAGCTACTACAATGAGCAGTTCTTC.

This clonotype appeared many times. This CDR3 reads CASSFNGYQETQYF. The CDR3 DNA reads TGCGCCAGCAGCTTCAACGGATACCAAGAGACCCAGTACTTC. The V call is TRBV5-1, the J call TRBJ2-5, with D unresolved. V was pared by 2 bases and J by 0 bases, with 8 bases between. Germline-derived CDR1 and CDR2 are SGHRS and YFSETQ. This CDR3 region has 14 residues.

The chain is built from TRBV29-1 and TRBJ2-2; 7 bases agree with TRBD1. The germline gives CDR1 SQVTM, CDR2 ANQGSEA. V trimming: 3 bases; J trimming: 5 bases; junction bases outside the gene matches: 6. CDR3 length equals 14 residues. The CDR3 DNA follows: TGCAGCGTTGAGGGGACGGACAGGACCGGGGAGCTGTTTTTT. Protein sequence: CSVEGTDRTGELFF.

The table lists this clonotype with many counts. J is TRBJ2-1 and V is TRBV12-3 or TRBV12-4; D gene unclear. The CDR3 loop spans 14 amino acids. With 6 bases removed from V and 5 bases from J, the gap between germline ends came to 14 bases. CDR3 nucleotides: TGTGCCAGCAGGCTCTTATCCGAGCACAATGAGCAGTTCTTC. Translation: CASRLLSEHNEQFF.

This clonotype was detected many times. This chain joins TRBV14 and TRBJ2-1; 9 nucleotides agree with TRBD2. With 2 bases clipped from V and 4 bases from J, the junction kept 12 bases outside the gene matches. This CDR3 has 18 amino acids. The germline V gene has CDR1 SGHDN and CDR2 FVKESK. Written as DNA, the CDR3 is TGTGCCAGCAGCCAACCCCGCAGCGGGAGGAACCTATACAATGAGCAGTTCTTC. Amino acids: CASSQPRSGRNLYNEQFF.

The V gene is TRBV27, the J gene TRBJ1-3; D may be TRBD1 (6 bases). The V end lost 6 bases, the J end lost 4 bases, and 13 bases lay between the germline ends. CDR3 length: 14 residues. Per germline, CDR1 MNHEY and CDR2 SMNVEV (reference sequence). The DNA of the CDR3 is TGTGCCAGCAGGATACAGGGTGTGGGAAACACCATATATTTT. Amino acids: CASRIQGVGNTIYF.

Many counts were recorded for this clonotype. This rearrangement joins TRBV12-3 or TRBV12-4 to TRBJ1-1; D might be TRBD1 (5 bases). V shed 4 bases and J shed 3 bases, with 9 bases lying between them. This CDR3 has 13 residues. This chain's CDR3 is CASSSGLHTEAFF. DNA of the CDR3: TGTGCCAGCAGTTCAGGGTTACACACTGAAGCTTTCTTT.

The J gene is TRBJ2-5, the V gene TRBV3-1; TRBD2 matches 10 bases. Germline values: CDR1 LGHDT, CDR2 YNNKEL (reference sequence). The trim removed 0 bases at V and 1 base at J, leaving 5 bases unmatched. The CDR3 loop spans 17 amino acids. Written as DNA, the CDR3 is TGTGCCAGCAGCCAAGAGTTAAAGCGGGGGGGCCAAGAGACCCAGTACTTC. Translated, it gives CASSQELKRGGQETQYF.

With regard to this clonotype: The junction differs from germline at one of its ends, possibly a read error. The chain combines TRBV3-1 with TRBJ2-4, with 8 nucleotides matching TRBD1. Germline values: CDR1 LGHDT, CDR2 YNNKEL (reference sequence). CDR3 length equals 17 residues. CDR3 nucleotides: TGTGCCTGCAGCCAAGGCTACATGGGACAGGAGGAAAACATTCAGTACTTC. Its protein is CACSQGYMGQEENIQYF.

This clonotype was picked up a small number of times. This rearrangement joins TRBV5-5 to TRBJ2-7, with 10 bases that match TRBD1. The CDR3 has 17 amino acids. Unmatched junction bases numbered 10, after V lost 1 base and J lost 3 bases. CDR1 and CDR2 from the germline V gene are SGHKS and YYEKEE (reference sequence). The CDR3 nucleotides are TGTGCCAGCAGCTTGCTACCGGGACAGGGGCGGTTCTACGAGCAGTACTTC. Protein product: CASSLLPGQGRFYEQYF.

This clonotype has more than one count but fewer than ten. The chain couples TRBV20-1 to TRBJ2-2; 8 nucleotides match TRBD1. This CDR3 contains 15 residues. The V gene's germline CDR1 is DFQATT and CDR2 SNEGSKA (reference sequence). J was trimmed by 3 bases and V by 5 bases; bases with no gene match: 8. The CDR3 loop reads CSAVQGGFHTGELFF. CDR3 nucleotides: TGCAGTGCTGTACAGGGGGGATTTCACACCGGGGAGCTGTTTTTT.

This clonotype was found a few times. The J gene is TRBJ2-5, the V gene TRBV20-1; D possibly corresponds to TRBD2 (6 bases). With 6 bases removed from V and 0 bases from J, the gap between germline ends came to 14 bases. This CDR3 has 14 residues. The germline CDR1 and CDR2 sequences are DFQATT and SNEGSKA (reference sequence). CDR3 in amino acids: CSAPGGTYQETQYF. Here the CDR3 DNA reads TGCAGTGCCCCCGGGGGTACCTACCAAGAGACCCAGTACTTC.

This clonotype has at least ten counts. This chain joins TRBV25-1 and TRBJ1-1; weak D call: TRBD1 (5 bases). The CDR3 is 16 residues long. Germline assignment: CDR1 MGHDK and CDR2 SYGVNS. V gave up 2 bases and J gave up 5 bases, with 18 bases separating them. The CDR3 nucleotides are TGTGCCAGCAGTGAACTCGGGATGGCCGAGGGGACTGAAGCTTTCTTT. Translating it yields CASSELGMAEGTEAFF.

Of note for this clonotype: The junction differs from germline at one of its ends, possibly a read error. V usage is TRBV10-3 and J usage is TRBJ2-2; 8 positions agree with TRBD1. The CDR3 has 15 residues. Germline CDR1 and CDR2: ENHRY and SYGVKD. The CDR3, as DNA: TGTTCCATCAGTGAGGTAGCAGGGGGCCCCGGGGAGCTGTTTTTT. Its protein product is CSISEVAGGPGELFF.

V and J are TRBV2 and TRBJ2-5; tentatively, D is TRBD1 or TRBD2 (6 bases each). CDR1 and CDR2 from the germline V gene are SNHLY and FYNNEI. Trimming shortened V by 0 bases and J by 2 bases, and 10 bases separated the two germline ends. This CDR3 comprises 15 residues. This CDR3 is CASSEAEGDQETQYF. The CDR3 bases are TGTGCCAGCAGTGAAGCGGAGGGGGATCAAGAGACCCAGTACTTC. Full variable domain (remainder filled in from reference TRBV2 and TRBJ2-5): EPEVTQTPSHQVTQMGQEVILRCVPISNHLYFYWYRQILGQKVEFLVSFYNNEISEKSEIFDDQFSVERPDGSNFTLKIRSTKLEDSAMYFCASSEAEGDQETQYFGPGTRLLVL.

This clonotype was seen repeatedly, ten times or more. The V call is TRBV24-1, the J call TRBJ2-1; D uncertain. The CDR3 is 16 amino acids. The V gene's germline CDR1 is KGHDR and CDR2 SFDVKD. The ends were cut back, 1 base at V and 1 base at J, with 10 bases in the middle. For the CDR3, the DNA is TGTGCCACCAGTGATTTTCGAGAGTTATCCTACAATGAGCAGTTCTTC. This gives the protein CATSDFRELSYNEQFF.

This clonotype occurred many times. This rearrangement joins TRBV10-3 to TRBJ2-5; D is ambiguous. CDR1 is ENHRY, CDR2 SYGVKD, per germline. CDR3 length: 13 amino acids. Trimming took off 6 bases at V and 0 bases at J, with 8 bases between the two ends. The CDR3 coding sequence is TGTGCCATCAGGCTGGACGACCAAGAGACCCAGTACTTC. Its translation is CAIRLDDQETQYF.